Listed below are T cell receptor beta chains from one sample, sequenced in a study of esophageal squamous cell carcinoma under preoperative chemotherapy. TCRdb processed the PCR reads anew with MiXCR; each CDR3 protein has one entry. The sample carries around 29,000 distinct CDR3 sequences, roughly half recorded once. This sample was gathered from a patient given preoperative chemotherapy. These TCRs come from a human donor with esophageal squamous cell carcinoma. The donor label of this sample is uncertain. CDR3s include the opening cysteine and the closing phenylalanine or tryptophan. Clone size is stated in some rows and not others, as once, few, many or a class when expanded.

size,J,V,CDR3
-,TRBJ2-3,TRBV6-4,CASSSGGGDTQYF
many,TRBJ2-2,TRBV6-1,CATKADSTGELFF
many,TRBJ2-1,TRBV10-3,CAISDRGSIGNEQFF
-,TRBJ2-3,TRBV7-6,CASSPGSRDRETQYF
few,TRBJ2-5,TRBV20-1,CSAPSGSQETQYF
-,TRBJ2-3,TRBV11-3,CAAAALLAKDTQYF
few,TRBJ2-3,TRBV7-8,CASSPNSISGTTDTQYF
-,TRBJ2-3,TRBV6-5,CASSYTSAGRLADTQYF
-,-,TRBV12-3/TRBV12-4,CASNDRDRGTYEQYF
-,TRBJ2-2,TRBV7-2,CASSLAGGSTGELFF
-,TRBJ2-3,TRBV7-2,CASSFGGRGANNTQYF
-,TRBJ2-3,TRBV7-9,CASSLPGADSTETQFF
-,TRBJ2-6,TRBV7-3,CASSSGSRAGANVQTF
-,TRBJ2-5,TRBV7-6,CARGRGGRDQETQYF
-,TRBJ2-7,TRBV11-3,CASSLVIHSYEQYF
-,TRBJ2-4,TRBV11-2,CASSLIGDRKNIQYF
-,TRBJ2-3,TRBV7-9,CPSSLPRLWAKNTQYF
few,TRBJ2-1,TRBV7-9,CASSPTYDAYNEQFF
few,TRBJ2-1,TRBV6-1,CASSERQAREQFF
medium-sized,TRBJ2-7,TRBV7-2,CASSLAWQGLYEQYF
-,TRBJ1-1,TRBV6-4,CASGGGPEAFF
-,-,TRBV7-9,CASTSGSYEQYF
few,TRBJ1-5,TRBV28,CATTGGAQPQHF
many,-,TRBV6-4,CASSDSDGRVYEQYF
-,TRBJ2-2,TRBV7-6,CASSFSRLGEELFF
-,TRBJ2-2,TRBV5-5,CASKLSSGTDTLFF
-,TRBJ2-3,TRBV5-6,CASSLDRIGTDTQYF
many,TRBJ2-1,TRBV7-8,CASSMQGQEQFF
once,-,TRBV7-2,CASSGTGGLEQYF
few,TRBJ2-3,TRBV27,CASSPQMAGFGDTQYF
-,TRBJ2-2,TRBV7-4,CASSRKTANTGAQFF
-,-,TRBV12-3/TRBV12-4,CASSKDPTGTQYF
medium-sized,TRBJ2-5,TRBV6-1,CASNEGVPGAATQYF
few,TRBJ2-3,TRBV18,CASSPPLGVVGTDTQYF
-,TRBJ1-2,TRBV28,CASSLSGQGARGYTF
-,TRBJ2-5,TRBV7-3,CASSFIPAGRVKETQYF
many,TRBJ2-3,TRBV7-7,CASSLGTDTDTQYF
once,TRBJ2-4,TRBV7-3,CASSLIPGGGVKDIQYF
medium-sized,TRBJ2-3,TRBV11-3,CASSPRLAGNTDTQYF
-,TRBJ2-3,TRBV7-2,CASSTGTSAEDTQYF
-,TRBJ1-1,TRBV20-1,CSANRRRMNTEAFF
-,TRBJ1-5,TRBV7-2,CASSRVGASNQPQHF
-,TRBJ2-3,TRBV7-6,CASSLGEDTQYF
-,TRBJ2-3,TRBV7-6,CASSSGAWATDTQYF
few,TRBJ2-3,TRBV5-6,CASSETSGRGGTDTQYF
medium-sized,TRBJ1-1,TRBV7-6,CASSLEGAGPNTEAFF
-,TRBJ2-3,TRBV20-1,CSAPRTDTQYF
-,TRBJ2-3,TRBV7-2,CASSLERGRTQYF
many,TRBJ2-2,TRBV7-3,CASSQGGELFF